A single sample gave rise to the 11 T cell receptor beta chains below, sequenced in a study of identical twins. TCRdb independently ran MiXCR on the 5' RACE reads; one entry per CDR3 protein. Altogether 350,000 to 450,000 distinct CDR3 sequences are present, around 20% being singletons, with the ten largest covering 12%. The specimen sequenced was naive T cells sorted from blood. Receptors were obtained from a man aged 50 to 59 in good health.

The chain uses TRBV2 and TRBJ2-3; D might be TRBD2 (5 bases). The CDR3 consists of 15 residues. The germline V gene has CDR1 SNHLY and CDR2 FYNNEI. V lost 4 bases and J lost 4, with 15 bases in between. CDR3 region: CASSGTRSKADTQYF. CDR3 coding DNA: TGTGCCAGCAGTGGAACTAGGTCCAAGGCAGATACGCAGTATTTT.

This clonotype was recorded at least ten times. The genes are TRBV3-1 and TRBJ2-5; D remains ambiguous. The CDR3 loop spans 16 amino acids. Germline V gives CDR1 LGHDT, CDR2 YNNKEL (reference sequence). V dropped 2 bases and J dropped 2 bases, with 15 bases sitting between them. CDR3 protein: CASSQTRPFLQETQYF. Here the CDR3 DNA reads TGTGCCAGCAGCCAAACTCGACCTTTCCTACAAGAGACCCAGTACTTC.

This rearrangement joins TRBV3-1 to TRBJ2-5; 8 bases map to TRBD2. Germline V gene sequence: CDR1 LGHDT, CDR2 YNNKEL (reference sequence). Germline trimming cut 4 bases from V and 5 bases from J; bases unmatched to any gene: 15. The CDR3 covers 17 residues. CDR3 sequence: CASSPRSIAGIGETQYF. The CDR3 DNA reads TGTGCCAGCAGCCCCCGAAGTATAGCGGGGATCGGGGAGACCCAGTACTTC.

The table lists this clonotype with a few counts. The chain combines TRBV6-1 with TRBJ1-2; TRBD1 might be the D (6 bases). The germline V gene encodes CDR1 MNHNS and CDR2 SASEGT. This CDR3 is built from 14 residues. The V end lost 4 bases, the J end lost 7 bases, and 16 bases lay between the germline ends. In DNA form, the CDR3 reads TGTGCCAGCAGTGTAGGGACATTGGGATCTGGCTACACCTTC. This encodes CASSVGTLGSGYTF.

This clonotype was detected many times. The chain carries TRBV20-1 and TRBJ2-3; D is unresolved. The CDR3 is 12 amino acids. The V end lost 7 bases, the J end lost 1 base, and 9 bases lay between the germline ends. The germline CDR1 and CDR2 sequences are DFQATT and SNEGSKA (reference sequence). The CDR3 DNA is TGCAGTGGTCACGGCCGCACAGATACGCAGTATTTT. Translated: CSGHGRTDTQYF.

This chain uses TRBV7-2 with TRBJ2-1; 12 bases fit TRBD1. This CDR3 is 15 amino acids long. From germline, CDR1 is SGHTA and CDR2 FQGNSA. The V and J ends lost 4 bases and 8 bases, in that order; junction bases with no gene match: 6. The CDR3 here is CASSSWGQGAHEQFF. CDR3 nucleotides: TGTGCCAGCAGCTCTTGGGGACAGGGGGCACATGAGCAGTTCTTC.

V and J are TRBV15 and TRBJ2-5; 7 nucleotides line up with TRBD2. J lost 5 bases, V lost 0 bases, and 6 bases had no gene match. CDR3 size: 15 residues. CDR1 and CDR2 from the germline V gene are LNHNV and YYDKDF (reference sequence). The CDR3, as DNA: TGTGCCACCAGCAGAGATGGTCAGGGAGGGGAGACCCAGTACTTC. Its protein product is CATSRDGQGGETQYF.

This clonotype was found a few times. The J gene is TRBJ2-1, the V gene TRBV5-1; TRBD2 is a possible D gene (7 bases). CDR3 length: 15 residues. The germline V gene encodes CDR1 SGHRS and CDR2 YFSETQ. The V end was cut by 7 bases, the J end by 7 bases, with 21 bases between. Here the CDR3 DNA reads TGCGCCAGCGCGACCTTGAGGGGGGGAGGGAATGAGCAGTTCTTC. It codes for CASATLRGGGNEQFF.

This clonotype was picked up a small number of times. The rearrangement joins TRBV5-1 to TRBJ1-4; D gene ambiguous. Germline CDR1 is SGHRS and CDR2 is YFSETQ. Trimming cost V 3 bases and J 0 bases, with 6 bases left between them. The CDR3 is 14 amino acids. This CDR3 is CASSYSATNEKLFF. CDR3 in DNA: TGCGCCAGCAGCTACAGTGCAACTAATGAAAAACTGTTTTTT.

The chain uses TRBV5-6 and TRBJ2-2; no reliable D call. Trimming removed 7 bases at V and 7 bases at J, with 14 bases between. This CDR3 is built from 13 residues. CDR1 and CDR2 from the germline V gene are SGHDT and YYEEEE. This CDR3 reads CASFFWMGGELFF. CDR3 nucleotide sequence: TGTGCCAGCTTCTTTTGGATGGGCGGGGAGCTGTTTTTT.

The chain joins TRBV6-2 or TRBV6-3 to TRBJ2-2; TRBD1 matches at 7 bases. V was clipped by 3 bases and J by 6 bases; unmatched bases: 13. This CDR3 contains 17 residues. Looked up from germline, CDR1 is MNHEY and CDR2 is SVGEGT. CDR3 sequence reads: CASSYRRDSLSSGELFF. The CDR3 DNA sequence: TGTGCCAGCAGTTATCGCCGGGACAGCCTATCCTCCGGGGAGCTGTTTTTT.